This TCR beta chain was profiled in a study of OX40 agonist ivuxolimab in advanced cancers. For context, the study as a whole: Ivuxolimab was an agonistic, fully human IgG2 monoclonal antibody directed against OX40 (CD134), a costimulatory receptor. Intravenous ivuxolimab was administered to patients every 2 weeks at six dose levels: 0.01, 0.1, 0.3, 1.5, 3 and 10 mg/kg. Of the 50 to 55 patients in dose escalation, about 20 had hepatocellular carcinoma, around 15 had melanoma, 9 had renal cell carcinoma and 9 had head and neck cancer. In the dose-escalation cohort, 65% to 85% of patients were male, and the mean age was 60 years with a range of about 20 to 90. Prior anti-PD-1, anti-PD-L1 or anti-CTLA-4 therapy was permitted, and approximately 40% of dose-escalation patients had received checkpoint inhibitors. Partial responses occurred in three dose-escalation patients, of whom one had hepatocellular carcinoma and two had cutaneous melanoma. Peripheral TCRbeta sequencing aimed to test whether ivuxolimab altered TCR sequence diversity and caused clonal T-cell expansion. The paper reports the monotherapy dose-escalation portion (N ≈ 50 patients) of the phase I ivuxolimab trial. What the research found in general, with its limitations: After ivuxolimab, CD8+ T cells had more expanded clones than CD4+ T cells on average. Low levels of normalized T-cell clonal expansion were also shown by some nonresponding patients. Antigen specificity was not determined for the clonally expanded peripheral T cells. Partial responders in the 0.1-3.0 mg/kg groups had among the lowest normalized peripheral clonal expansion, especially among CD8+ T cells. At doses from 0.1 to 3.0 mg/kg, clonal expansion was seen in both CD4+ and CD8+ blood T cells between baseline and week 6.

The trial excluded patients who had a history of autoimmune disease or who were on systemic immunosuppression. Peripheral blood for TCR sequencing was drawn from every dose cohort at baseline, at cycle 4 day 1 and at cycle 7 day 1. Samples came from an open-label, multicenter, first-in-human phase I dose-escalation trial of ivuxolimab. Adults with locally advanced or metastatic head and neck squamous cell, hepatocellular, melanoma or renal cell carcinoma were enrolled in the trial. Before TCR sequencing, CD4+ and CD8+ T cells were separately sorted from peripheral blood. Comments on this clone: The clone's antigen remains unknown. No base-level quality is on record; no much larger clone is a single base apart.

Genomic DNA was extracted from sorted cells for sequencing of the TCRbeta CDR3 region. TCRbeta CDR3 regions were sequenced using the immunoSEQ Assay. As stored in TCRdb, this immuneACCESS dataset retains in-frame rearrangements with V and J assigned. A fraction of the clones does not appear; measured against another copy, unresolved V genes explain less than half of the discrepancy, and the remainder lacks a known reason. The sample yields 80,000 to 100,000 clones; 85% to 95% were counted once. About 0.24% of the sample belongs to the ten largest clones. Measured from the cysteine to the valine, the CDR3 is 13 residues long. The only DNA kept is the CDR3, 39 bases in frame from the first base. Relative to germline, V is 3 bases shorter and J is 3 bases shorter, with 9 bases between their ends. CDR1 and CDR2 were assigned from the germline V gene as KGHSH and LQKENI.

The chain couples TRBV18 to TRBJ2-7; the D segment cannot be called with confidence. The sequencing used CD4+ or CD8+ T cells sorted from blood, collected in a trial of the OX40 agonist ivuxolimab. The sequence came from an adult with an advanced solid tumor such as melanoma, head and neck, liver or kidney cancer. In nucleotides, the sequence is TGTGCCAGCTCACCGGGAAGGAACTACGAGCAGTACGTC. It is translated as CASSPGRNYEQYV.